The text below deals with one T cell receptor beta chain. This clone's antigen is unknown. Per-base qualities were not stored, and no clone one base away is much larger. The immunoSEQ Assay, a bias-controlled multiplex PCR, was used to amplify TCRbeta CDR3 regions from genomic DNA. The authors processed their data as follows. Nucleated cell counts per sample were estimated from amplification of reference gene primers within the assay. To quantify the absolute abundance of each unique TCRbeta CDR3 rearrangement, sequence reads were collapsed and filtered. Productive Simpson clonality was computed per sample as the square root of Simpson's diversity index over productive rearrangements. This is the immuneACCESS table as TCRdb keeps it, with only in-frame sequences that have V and J called. A part of the clones is gone; compared with another copy, unresolved V genes explain less than half, and the rest is unexplained. From that table come the V and J calls and clone size; the DNA was used to work out D and trimming. The sample includes tens of thousands of clones, with roughly 70% observed a single time. 3% to 4.5% of the sample rests with the top ten.

This sample stems from a study of blood T cell repertoires in COVID-19 (dated by TCRdb to 2020 to 2022). About the full investigation: The collaborator samples originated in the United States, Italy and Spain and spanned the acute and convalescent phases of COVID-19. The prospective study material was composed of cDNA or gDNA derived from T cells, B-cell-depleted T cells, or PBMCs. The dataset comprised deeply sampled blood TCRbeta repertoires from subjects exposed to, actively infected with, or recovered from COVID-19. A freely available public database, intended as a resource for researchers studying the immune response to SARS-CoV-2, is where the repertoires were released. Samples were obtained from the ongoing ImmuneRACE study (first 160 participants) and from 1,254 subjects provided by 6 global collaborators. Sample metadata almost always included a de-identified subject ID, COVID-19 status, age in years and sex. Where available, HLA class I and class II types were taken from metadata supplied by the sample provider and were not determined by assay-based typing.

One collaborating source in Seattle enrolled patients while the patients were actively infected and followed the patients over time throughout the course of disease. Whole blood was collected in K2EDTA tubes by collaborating institutions according to the institutions' own protocols. For TCRbeta analysis, collaborators shipped samples in one of three forms: frozen whole blood, isolated PBMCs, or DNA extracted from either of those sample types. Reading the germline V gene gives CDR1 SGHVS and CDR2 FNYEAQ. The V end loses 8 bases and the J end loses 2 bases, and a stretch of 16 bases separates them. CDR3 length: 15 amino acids, cysteine to phenylalanine. CDR3 DNA is the only sequence kept; it has 45 bases, read in frame from the first base. General conclusions and limits of the study: The amount of clinical and demographic metadata varied by source and participant and was provided uncurated.

The sequence derives from a man between 70 and 80 years old with COVID-19, enrolled during active disease. The sample consisted of peripheral blood. The chain joins TRBV7-6 to TRBJ2-1; the D gene cannot be named for sure. DNA sequence: TGTGCCAGCGGTCGTGTAGGCGGTCCCTACAATGAGCAGTTCTTC. Translation gives CASGRVGGPYNEQFF.